This TCR beta chain was captured by sequencing in a study of cytomegalovirus exposure and HLA in healthy donors. Both 60 Vbeta primers and 13 Jbeta primers went into the PCR. As handled by the study authors: Unique TCR beta chains numbered about 79 million in a later analysis, with around 10 million shared. Sequencing was performed with immunoSEQ multiplex PCR; in TCRdb, only in-frame clones are kept and a portion is missing. Clone size and V and J calls were adopted from that table, with D and trimming inferred from the DNA. In the table there are 150,000 to 200,000 clones, roughly 79% of which are singletons. The CDR3 sequence is 14 residues long. Germline values: CDR1 SGHRS, CDR2 YFSETQ. The V end was cut by 4 bases, the J end by 3 bases, with 13 bases between.

The rearrangement joins TRBV5-1 to TRBJ2-5; D perhaps matches TRBD2 (6 bases). The receptor was isolated from a woman between 40 and 50 years old in good health and CMV-seronegative. Sequences were obtained from PBMCs. CDR3 region: CASSLQGGKETQYF. In DNA form, the CDR3 reads TGCGCCAGCAGCCTCCAGGGAGGTAAAGAGACCCAGTACTTC.